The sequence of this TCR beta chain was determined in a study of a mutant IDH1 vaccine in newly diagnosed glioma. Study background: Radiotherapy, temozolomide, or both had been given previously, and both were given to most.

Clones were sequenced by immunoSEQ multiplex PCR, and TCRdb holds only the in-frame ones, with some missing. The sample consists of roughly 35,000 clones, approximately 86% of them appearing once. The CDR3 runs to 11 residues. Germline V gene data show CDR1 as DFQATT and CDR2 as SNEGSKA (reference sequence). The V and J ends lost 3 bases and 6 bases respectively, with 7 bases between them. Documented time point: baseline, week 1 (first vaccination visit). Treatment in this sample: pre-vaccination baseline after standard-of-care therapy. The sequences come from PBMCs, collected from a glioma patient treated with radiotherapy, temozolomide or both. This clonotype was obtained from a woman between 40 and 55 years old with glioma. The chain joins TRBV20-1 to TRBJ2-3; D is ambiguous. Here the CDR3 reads CSARPGDTQYF. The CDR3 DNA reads TGCAGTGCTAGGCCAGGCGATACGCAGTATTTT.